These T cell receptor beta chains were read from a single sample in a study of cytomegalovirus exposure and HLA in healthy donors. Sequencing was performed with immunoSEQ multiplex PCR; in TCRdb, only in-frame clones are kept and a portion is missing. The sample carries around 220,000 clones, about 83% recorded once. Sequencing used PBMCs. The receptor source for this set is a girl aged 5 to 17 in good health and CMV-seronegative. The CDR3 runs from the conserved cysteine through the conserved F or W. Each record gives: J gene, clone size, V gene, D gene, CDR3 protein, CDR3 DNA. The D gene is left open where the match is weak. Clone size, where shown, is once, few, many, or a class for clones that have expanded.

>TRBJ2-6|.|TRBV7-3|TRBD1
CASSLKSSSRDSKAGANVLTF
TGTGCCAGCAGCTTAAAGTCCTCTTCCAGGGACAGTAAGGCCGGGGCCAACGTCCTGACTTTC
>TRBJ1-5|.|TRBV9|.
CASSILAESQPQHF
TGTGCCAGCAGCATACTTGCGGAGTCTCAGCCCCAGCATTTT
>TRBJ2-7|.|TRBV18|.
CASSPGLGTYYEQYF
TGTGCCAGCTCACCGGGACTGGGGACCTATTACGAGCAGTACTTC
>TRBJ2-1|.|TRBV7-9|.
CASREGTYNEQFF
TGTGCCAGCAGGGAGGGAACCTACAATGAGCAGTTCTTC
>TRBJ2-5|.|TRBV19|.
CASRRTGTPQETQYF
TGTGCCAGTAGGCGCACTGGGACACCGCAAGAGACCCAGTACTTC
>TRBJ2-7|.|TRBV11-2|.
CASSLGEHEQYF
TGTGCCAGCAGCTTAGGAGAGCACGAGCAGTACTTC
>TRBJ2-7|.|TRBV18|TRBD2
CASSPRLAGSSYEQYF
TGTGCCAGCTCACCACGTCTAGCGGGGAGCTCCTACGAGCAGTACTTC
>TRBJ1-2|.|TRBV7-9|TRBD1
CASSRTGGEYGYTF
TGTGCCAGCAGTCGTACAGGGGGCGAGTATGGCTACACCTTC
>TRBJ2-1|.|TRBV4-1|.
CASSQDVGRAGEQFF
TGCGCCAGCAGCCAAGACGTGGGCCGAGCGGGTGAGCAGTTCTTC
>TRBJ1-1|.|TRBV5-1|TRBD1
CASSSLDRVTEAFF
TGCGCCAGCAGCTCGTTGGACAGGGTCACTGAAGCTTTCTTT
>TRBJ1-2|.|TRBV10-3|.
CAIREGNYGYTF
TGTGCCATCCGGGAAGGGAACTATGGCTACACCTTC
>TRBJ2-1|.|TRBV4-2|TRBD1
CASSQTGTGVNEQFF
TGTGCCAGCAGCCAAACCGGGACAGGGGTCAATGAGCAGTTCTTC
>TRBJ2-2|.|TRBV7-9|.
CASSFDLVNTGELFF
TGTGCCAGCAGCTTTGATCTAGTAAACACCGGGGAGCTGTTTTTT
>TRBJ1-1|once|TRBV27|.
CASSLSWDLNTEAFF
TGTGCCAGCAGTTTATCGTGGGACTTGAACACTGAAGCTTTCTTT
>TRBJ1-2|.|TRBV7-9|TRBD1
CASSQNRDRGNYGYTF
TGTGCCAGCAGCCAGAATCGGGACAGGGGTAACTATGGCTACACCTTC
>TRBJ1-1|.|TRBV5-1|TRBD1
CASSLVGGGYTEAFF
TGCGCCAGCAGCTTGGTAGGAGGGGGCTACACTGAAGCTTTCTTT
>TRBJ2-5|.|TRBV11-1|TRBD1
CASSLGDRGQETQYF
TGTGCCAGCAGCTTAGGGGACAGGGGGCAAGAGACCCAGTACTTC
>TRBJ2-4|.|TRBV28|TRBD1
CASRTSGQKNIQYF
TGTGCCAGCAGGACCTCGGGACAGAAGAACATTCAGTACTTC
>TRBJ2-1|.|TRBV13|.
CASSARTRGNNEQFF
TGTGCCAGCAGCGCCCGAACTAGAGGAAACAATGAGCAGTTCTTC
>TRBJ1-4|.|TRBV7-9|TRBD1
CASTRRRQGDSEKLFF
TGTGCCAGCACGAGACGTAGACAGGGTGATTCTGAAAAACTGTTTTTT
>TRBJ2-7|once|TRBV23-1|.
CATPQERVVYEQYF
TGCGCCACTCCACAAGAGAGGGTTGTCTACGAGCAGTACTTC
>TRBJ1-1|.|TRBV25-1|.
CASSPTEGSPEAFF
TGTGCCAGCAGTCCAACTGAGGGTTCTCCTGAAGCGTTCTTT
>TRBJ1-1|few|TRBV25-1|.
CASSEGRNTEAFF
TGTGCCAGCAGTGAAGGCCGGAACACTGAAGCTTTCTTT
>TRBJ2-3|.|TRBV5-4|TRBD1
CASSRMGTGRRTDTQYF
TGTGCCAGCAGCCGGATGGGGACAGGGAGGAGGACAGATACGCAGTATTTT
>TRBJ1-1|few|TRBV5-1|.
CASSPIRHMADGKRAFF
TGCGCCAGCAGCCCCATAAGGCATATGGCGGACGGAAAGCGGGCTTTCTTT
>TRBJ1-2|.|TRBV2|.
CASSLGQGNYGYTF
TGTGCCAGCAGTTTAGGCCAGGGGAACTATGGCTACACCTTC
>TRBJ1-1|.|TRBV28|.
CASIQAQLDTEAFF
TGTGCCAGCATCCAAGCGCAGTTAGACACTGAAGCTTTCTTT
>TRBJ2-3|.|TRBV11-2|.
CASSPPVTDTQYF
TGTGCCAGCAGCCCCCCGGTCACAGATACGCAGTATTTT
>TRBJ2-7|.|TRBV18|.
CASSPSAYEQYF
TGTGCCAGCTCACCGAGTGCCTACGAGCAGTACTTC
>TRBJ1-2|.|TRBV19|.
CAAGQGNYGYTF
TGTGCCGCGGGGCAGGGTAACTATGGCTACACCTTC
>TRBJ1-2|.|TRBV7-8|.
CASSLEKGVYGYTF
TGTGCCAGCAGCTTAGAAAAGGGAGTCTATGGCTACACCTTC